Listed below are T cell receptor beta chains from one sample, sequenced in a study of cytomegalovirus exposure and HLA in healthy donors. TCRdb's table, derived via immunoSEQ multiplex PCR, lists solely in-frame clones and lacks some. The repertoire holds a few hundred thousand clones, with about 86% as singletons. Material for sequencing was PBMCs. The receptors originated from a woman younger than 30 in good health and CMV-seronegative. Each CDR3 is given with its conserved first and last residue. A D gene is named only where the DNA matches it firmly. Clone size is shown for a subset of rows, as once, few, many or a class of expanded clone.

D: TRBD2
size: NA
J: TRBJ2-1
length: 15
V: TRBV27
CDR3: CASSPFSGRTNEQFF
DNA: TGTGCCAGCAGCCCTTTCAGCGGGAGAACGAATGAGCAGTTCTTC

D: TRBD1
size: NA
J: TRBJ2-1
length: 14
V: TRBV27
CDR3: CASSANRGYNEQFF
DNA: TGTGCCAGCAGCGCCAACAGGGGCTACAATGAGCAGTTCTTC

D: NA
size: NA
J: TRBJ2-1
length: 13
V: TRBV5-1
CDR3: CASSTRIANEQFF
DNA: TGCGCCAGCAGCACTCGGATAGCCAATGAGCAGTTCTTC

D: TRBD2
size: NA
J: TRBJ2-7
length: 16
V: TRBV10-1
CDR3: CASSEGPQREDHEQYF
DNA: TGCGCCAGCAGTGAGGGCCCCCAGCGGGAGGACCACGAGCAGTACTTC

D: NA
size: NA
J: TRBJ2-1
length: 15
V: TRBV6-4
CDR3: CASSYSGNSYNEQFF
DNA: TGTGCCAGCAGCTATAGCGGAAACTCGTACAATGAGCAGTTCTTC

D: TRBD2
size: NA
J: TRBJ2-5
length: 14
V: TRBV6-4
CDR3: CASSVREGYETQYF
DNA: TGTGCCAGCAGTGTCCGGGAGGGGTACGAGACCCAGTACTTC

D: NA
size: NA
J: TRBJ1-1
length: 15
V: TRBV11-1
CDR3: CASSLALGLYTEAFF
DNA: TGTGCCAGCAGCTTAGCTCTGGGACTATACACTGAAGCTTTCTTT

D: NA
size: NA
J: TRBJ1-2
length: 14
V: TRBV28
CDR3: CASNKGWRSYGYTF
DNA: TGTGCCAGCAACAAGGGGTGGCGGAGCTATGGCTACACCTTC

D: NA
size: NA
J: TRBJ1-3
length: 17
V: TRBV29-1
CDR3: CSVETRGRFSSGNTIYF
DNA: TGCAGCGTTGAAACCAGGGGTCGATTTAGCTCTGGAAACACCATATATTTT

D: TRBD1
size: NA
J: TRBJ1-2
length: 13
V: TRBV30
CDR3: CAWSGGTAVDYTF
DNA: TGTGCCTGGAGTGGGGGGACAGCGGTTGACTACACCTTC

D: TRBD1
size: NA
J: TRBJ2-1
length: 15
V: TRBV28
CDR3: CASSRGSSSYNEQFF
DNA: TGTGCCAGCAGCAGGGGGTCAAGCTCCTACAATGAGCAGTTCTTC

D: NA
size: NA
J: TRBJ2-7
length: 11
V: TRBV29-1
CDR3: CSVSGGGEQYF
DNA: TGCAGCGTCTCAGGTGGCGGGGAGCAGTACTTC

D: NA
size: NA
J: TRBJ1-5
length: 17
V: TRBV4-1
CDR3: CASSQEKSGDYNQPQHF
DNA: TGCGCCAGCAGCCAAGAAAAGTCAGGGGACTACAATCAGCCCCAGCATTTT

D: TRBD1
size: NA
J: TRBJ1-2
length: 15
V: TRBV7-2
CDR3: CASSSRTGGRYGYTF
DNA: TGTGCCAGCAGCTCCCGGACAGGGGGAAGGTATGGCTACACCTTC

D: TRBD1
size: NA
J: TRBJ2-1
length: 13
V: TRBV7-8
CDR3: CASKQGTSDEQFF
DNA: TGTGCCAGCAAACAGGGGACCTCCGATGAGCAGTTCTTC

D: TRBD2
size: NA
J: TRBJ2-7
length: 14
V: TRBV30
CDR3: CAWSVRGGSHEQYF
DNA: TGTGCCTGGAGTGTACGGGGGGGAAGTCACGAGCAGTACTTC

D: TRBD2
size: NA
J: TRBJ2-1
length: 15
V: TRBV5-8
CDR3: CASSSGLAGFNEQFF
DNA: TGTGCCAGCAGCTCGGGACTAGCGGGGTTCAATGAGCAGTTCTTC

D: TRBD1
size: NA
J: TRBJ2-2
length: 17
V: TRBV7-7
CDR3: CASSPRRQGANTGELFF
DNA: TGTGCTAGCAGCCCTCGACGACAGGGCGCGAACACCGGGGAGCTGTTTTTT

D: NA
size: NA
J: TRBJ2-1
length: 14
V: TRBV27
CDR3: CASSLSWQGNEQFF
DNA: TGTGCCAGCAGTTTATCATGGCAGGGCAATGAGCAGTTCTTC

D: TRBD1
size: NA
J: TRBJ2-2
length: 15
V: TRBV5-1
CDR3: CASSSGTVGAGELFF
DNA: TGCGCCAGCAGCTCCGGGACAGTCGGAGCCGGGGAGCTGTTTTTT

D: NA
size: NA
J: TRBJ2-5
length: 15
V: TRBV27
CDR3: CASSPGHRWQETQYF
DNA: TGTGCCAGCAGTCCCGGACACAGGTGGCAAGAGACCCAGTACTTC

D: TRBD1
size: NA
J: TRBJ2-2
length: 18
V: TRBV5-1
CDR3: CASSLGLRGLPNTGELFF
DNA: TGCGCCAGCAGCTTGGGTCTCAGGGGGCTGCCGAACACCGGGGAGCTGTTTTTT

D: NA
size: NA
J: TRBJ1-2
length: 16
V: TRBV19
CDR3: CASSIAHQGLLYGYTF
DNA: TGTGCCAGTAGTATAGCGCACCAGGGACTCCTCTATGGCTACACCTTC

D: TRBD2
size: NA
J: TRBJ2-1
length: 15
V: TRBV6-6
CDR3: CASSYGTSGRNEQFF
DNA: TGTGCCAGCAGTTACGGGACTAGCGGGAGAAATGAGCAGTTCTTC

D: NA
size: NA
J: TRBJ2-7
length: 14
V: TRBV7-9
CDR3: CASSLSGNSYEQYF
DNA: TGTGCCAGCAGCTTATCGGGTAACTCCTACGAGCAGTACTTC

D: NA
size: NA
J: TRBJ1-1
length: 13
V: TRBV30
CDR3: CAWTIRLNTEAFF
DNA: TGTGCCTGGACTATCAGGTTGAACACTGAAGCTTTCTTT

D: NA
size: NA
J: TRBJ2-1
length: 14
V: TRBV30
CDR3: CAWSVSAGNNEQFF
DNA: TGTGCCTGGAGTGTTTCGGCAGGAAACAATGAGCAGTTCTTC

D: TRBD2
size: once
J: TRBJ2-7
length: 15
V: TRBV5-1
CDR3: CASSWGLALSYEQYF
DNA: TGCGCCAGCAGCTGGGGACTAGCGCTCTCCTACGAGCAGTACTTC

D: NA
size: NA
J: TRBJ2-5
length: 14
V: TRBV10-2
CDR3: CASSDIGGRLAQYF
DNA: TGCGCCAGCAGTGATATTGGGGGGAGACTGGCCCAGTACTTC

D: NA
size: NA
J: TRBJ1-2
length: 16
V: TRBV9
CDR3: CASSVGGAGLRYGYTF
DNA: TGTGCCAGCAGCGTAGGCGGGGCAGGGCTACGCTATGGCTACACCTTC

D: NA
size: once
J: TRBJ2-3
length: 14
V: TRBV29-1
CDR3: CSVEGRLSTDTQYF
DNA: TGCAGCGTTGAAGGCAGGCTGAGCACAGATACGCAGTATTTT

D: TRBD1
size: once
J: TRBJ1-1
length: 16
V: TRBV9
CDR3: CARITGGGEKNTEAFF
DNA: TGTGCCAGAATTACCGGAGGGGGCGAGAAAAACACTGAAGCTTTCTTT

D: NA
size: NA
J: TRBJ1-4
length: 18
V: TRBV7-8
CDR3: CASSLFLEVEGDREKLFF
DNA: TGTGCCAGCAGCTTATTTCTCGAGGTAGAGGGAGATCGCGAAAAACTGTTTTTT

D: NA
size: NA
J: TRBJ1-1
length: 14
V: TRBV30
CDR3: CAWSLKGARSEAFF
DNA: TGTGCCTGGAGTTTGAAAGGGGCGAGGTCTGAAGCTTTCTTT

D: NA
size: NA
J: TRBJ1-5
length: 16
V: TRBV29-1
CDR3: CSVIEQGVVGDQPQHF
DNA: TGCAGCGTTATCGAACAGGGAGTGGTAGGCGATCAGCCCCAGCATTTT

D: NA
size: NA
J: TRBJ1-1
length: 16
V: TRBV9
CDR3: CASSPTGAFQNTEAFF
DNA: TGTGCCAGCAGCCCGACTGGGGCGTTTCAGAACACTGAAGCTTTCTTT

D: NA
size: NA
J: TRBJ2-1
length: 11
V: TRBV10-3
CDR3: CAISAVQEQFF
DNA: TGTGCCATCAGTGCGGTACAGGAGCAGTTCTTC

D: NA
size: NA
J: TRBJ1-1
length: 15
V: TRBV25-1
CDR3: CASSEGRGTNTEAFF
DNA: TGTGCCAGCAGTGAGGGCAGGGGAACTAACACTGAAGCTTTCTTT

D: NA
size: NA
J: TRBJ2-1
length: 14
V: TRBV7-9
CDR3: CASSRWDSSNEQFF
DNA: TGTGCCAGCAGCCGTTGGGACTCTAGCAATGAGCAGTTCTTC